In its sample, the clone carrying this T cell receptor (beta chain) was seen a few times. Its antigen is not identified. This entry belongs to a study of T cell repertoires in cytomegalovirus infection. Study at large: Both CMV infection and a matching HLA type were indicated by public TCR beta signatures. Study-level results: The ex vivo response was dominated by HLA-C-restricted CMV-specific TCR beta clonotypes.

Trimming stripped 1 base from V and 3 bases from J, with 9 bases between. CDR3 size: 14 residues. Germline CDR1 is MNHNS and CDR2 is SASEGT. MiXCR, applied by TCRdb to the reads, yields one record per CDR3 protein. The sample has about 770,000 distinct CDR3 sequences, 29% seen once. The clonotype was recovered from a human donor in good health (CMV status not recorded). Some clones in this sample may be carry-over from other donors' samples. The sample consisted of cultured CD8+ T cells from PBMCs, taken from culture after CMV antigen stimulation. This rearrangement joins TRBV6-1 to TRBJ1-1; D call uncertain. The CDR3 DNA follows: TGTGCCAGCAGTGAAGATGGTACATACACTGAAGCTTTCTTT. Its protein is CASSEDGTYTEAFF.